The 10 T cell receptor beta chains below come from one sample, sequenced in a study of control samples from healthy donors and cancer patients. The repertoire was sequenced with immunoSEQ multiplex PCR; TCRdb's copy has only in-frame clones and lacks some. Among 13,000 or so clones listed, roughly 90% were seen once. The sequenced material came from formalin-fixed, paraffin-embedded tissue. Source of these receptors: a male donor with melanoma.

The J gene is TRBJ1-6, the V gene TRBV20-1, with D unclear. Germline V gives CDR1 DFQATT, CDR2 SNEGSKA (reference sequence). Between the trimmed V and J ends, which lost 3 bases and 10 bases, there was a span of 7 bases. CDR3 length: 11 amino acids. CDR3 sequence reads: CSASLGSPLHF. Here the CDR3 DNA reads TGCAGTGCTAGTCTTGGATCACCCCTCCACTTT.

This clone came up once. The rearrangement joins TRBV12-3 or TRBV12-4 to TRBJ2-1, with a tentative D call TRBD1 (6 bases). V lost 7 bases and J 13 bases, leaving 17 bases between the germline ends. CDR3 length equals 12 residues. The CDR3 reads CASTLTRDKQFF. The CDR3 bases are TGTGCCAGCACCCTAACCCGGGACAAACAGTTCTTC.

V gene TRBV7-3 combines with J gene TRBJ2-3; 16 bases match TRBD2. J lost 1 base, V lost 5 bases, and 6 bases had no gene match. This CDR3 is 18 amino acids long. Germline CDR1 and CDR2: SGHTA and FQGTGA. This CDR3 is CASSGGTSGRGRTDTQYF. CDR3 nucleotides: TGTGCCAGCAGCGGAGGGACTAGCGGGAGGGGCCGCACAGATACGCAGTATTTT.

This chain connects TRBV11-2 to TRBJ2-7; possibly TRBD2 for D (5 bases). CDR1 SGHAT and CDR2 FQNNGV come from the germline V gene. The CDR3 covers 15 residues. Trimming removed 1 base at V and 1 base at J, with 11 bases between. CDR3 sequence reads: CASSLGFRDSYEQYV. The CDR3 DNA is TGTGCCAGCAGCTTAGGGTTCCGGGATTCCTACGAGCAGTACGTC.

DNA for the CDR3: TGTGCCAGCAGCCCGTTATTAGCGGGAGGGCCGATGAATGAGCAGTTCTTC. It specifies CASSPLLAGGPMNEQFF. The chain has TRBV3-1 (or the pseudogene TRBV3-2) and TRBJ2-1; TRBD2 agrees at 11 bases. The CDR3 is 17 residues long. The germline CDR1 and CDR2 sequences are LGHDT and YNNKEL (reference sequence). V trimming: 4 bases; J trimming: 7 bases; junction bases outside the gene matches: 12.

This rearrangement joins TRBV6-5 to TRBJ1-2; D may be TRBD1 (6 bases). V lost 5 bases and J lost 5, with 12 bases in between. This CDR3 contains 13 residues. Germline values: CDR1 MNHEY, CDR2 SVGAGI. CDR3 bases: TGTGCCAGCAGTATCGGACAGTCGTATGGCTACACCTTC. Protein product: CASSIGQSYGYTF.

The chain is built from TRBV7-9 and TRBJ1-4, with D uncertain. CDR3 size: 15 residues. V was trimmed by 5 bases and J by 5 bases, leaving 15 bases between them. Per the germline V gene, CDR1 is SEHNR and CDR2 is FQNEAQ (reference sequence). In DNA, the CDR3 is TGTGCCAGCAGCACCACATCAGAACTCAATGAAAAACTGTTTTTT. Translation: CASSTTSELNEKLFF.

V and J are TRBV24-1 and TRBJ2-1, with D maybe TRBD1 (6 bases). This CDR3 is built from 15 residues. Looked up from germline, CDR1 is KGHDR and CDR2 is SFDVKD. Trimming stripped 4 bases from V and 6 bases from J, with 15 bases between. CDR3 protein: CATSDGGKGGNEQFF. CDR3 DNA sequence: TGTGCCACCAGTGACGGAGGAAAAGGGGGCAATGAGCAGTTCTTC.

The rearrangement joins TRBV7-9 to TRBJ2-7; TRBD1 matches 8 bases. CDR3 length: 16 amino acids. The germline CDR1 and CDR2 sequences are SEHNR and FQNEAQ (reference sequence). Germline trimming cut 4 bases from V and 2 bases from J; bases unmatched to any gene: 10. This CDR3 is CASSSMTGVGAYEQYF. The CDR3 DNA sequence: TGTGCCAGCAGCTCTATGACAGGGGTTGGGGCCTACGAGCAGTACTTC.

This chain uses TRBV27 with TRBJ2-7, with 8 bases that match TRBD2. V shed 4 bases, J shed 1 base, and the junction held 18 bases outside the gene matches. Germline V gene sequence: CDR1 MNHEY, CDR2 SMNVEV (reference sequence). The CDR3 sequence is 19 residues long. Written as DNA, the CDR3 is TGTGCCAGCAGTTCCGATTCGGCGGTAGCGGGACTTAGTTCCTACGAGCAGTACGTC. As protein: CASSSDSAVAGLSSYEQYV.